This T cell receptor beta chain derives from a study of identical twins. This clonotype was recorded many times. The CDR3 runs to 10 residues. Germline V gene lookup returns CDR1 SGHTA and CDR2 FQGTGA. V lost 1 base and J 6 bases, leaving 1 base between the germline ends. TCRdb re-analysed the 5' RACE reads in MiXCR, keeping a single row per CDR3 protein. The table lists roughly 750,000 distinct CDR3 sequences, 21% of them singletons, with approximately 4.5% in the top ten. Another study also made use of these data, one on T cells expressing NK-cell markers. That source notes: From sorted CD3+CD56+NKG2C+, CD3+CD56+NKG2C- and CD3+CD56-NKG2C+ T cells came the TCR beta repertoires.

V usage is TRBV7-3 and J usage is TRBJ2-7; D is ambiguous. Material: PBMCs. The TCR was taken from a woman between 18 and 29 years old in good health. CDR3 in amino acids: CASSLIEQYF. CDR3 DNA sequence: TGTGCCAGCAGCTTAATCGAGCAGTACTTC.